The 20 T cell receptor beta chains below come from one sample, sequenced in a study of cytomegalovirus exposure and HLA in healthy donors. Clones were sequenced by immunoSEQ multiplex PCR, and TCRdb holds only the in-frame ones, with some missing. Counted here are approximately 300,000 clones, approximately 90% occurring once; the ten biggest clones make up 0.65% to 0.85%. Sequencing input: PBMCs. These receptors came from a woman aged 18-29 years in good health and CMV-seronegative.

The rearrangement joins TRBV10-3 to TRBJ2-3; a possible D gene is TRBD2 (5 bases). Trimming took off 2 bases at V and 2 bases at J, with 11 bases between the two ends. The CDR3 covers 15 residues. CDR1 and CDR2 from the germline V gene are ENHRY and SYGVKD. CDR3 sequence (DNA): TGTGCCATCAGTGAGGGGCGGGTTTACACAGATACGCAGTATTTT. Translated: CAISEGRVYTDTQYF.

The chain links TRBV30 to TRBJ1-1; D possibly corresponds to TRBD1 (5 bases). V was shortened by 4 bases and J by 8 bases, with 8 bases between the two germline ends. This CDR3 spans 10 amino acids. From germline, CDR1 is GTSNPN and CDR2 SVGIG (reference sequence). CDR3 DNA sequence: TGTGCCTGGACGCGGGGCGAAGCTTTCTTT. Its translation is CAWTRGEAFF.

This clone was observed a handful of times. The V call is TRBV27, the J call TRBJ2-5; the match to TRBD2 covers 8 bases. Losses at the gene ends were 3 bases for V and 4 bases for J; bases not matched to a gene: 13. The CDR3 runs to 17 residues. Germline CDR1 MNHEY, CDR2 SMNVEV (reference sequence). CDR3 protein: CASSFSGPGLAPETQYF. The CDR3 DNA follows: TGTGCCAGCAGTTTCTCAGGGCCTGGACTAGCCCCAGAGACCCAGTACTTC.

Only a few counts were recorded for this clone. The chain is built from TRBV30 and TRBJ2-5, with 11 bases lining up with TRBD2. CDR3 length: 14 residues. V shed 1 base, J shed 4 bases, and the junction held 2 bases outside the gene matches. Germline CDR1 and CDR2: GTSNPN and SVGIG (reference sequence). CDR3 coding DNA: TGTGCCTGGAGTGGTAGCGGGGGGGGAGAGACCCAGTACTTC. Translated: CAWSGSGGGETQYF.

The gene calls are TRBV2 and TRBJ1-3; no clear D gene. Germline CDR1 SNHLY, CDR2 FYNNEI. Deletions cut 3 bases from V and 0 bases from J, with 6 bases between. This CDR3 has 14 amino acids. The chain's CDR3 is CASSELASGNTIYF. As DNA, the CDR3 is TGTGCCAGCAGTGAGTTGGCCTCTGGAAACACCATATATTTT.

The chain uses TRBV4-1 and TRBJ2-7, with 9 nucleotides matching TRBD2. The CDR3 is 16 amino acids. CDR1 and CDR2 from the germline V gene are MGHRA and YSYEKL. After removal of 0 bases from V and 1 base from J, the junction contained 4 bases not matched to a gene. The CDR3 loop reads CASSQEGRGGSYEQYF. DNA for the CDR3: TGCGCCAGCAGCCAAGAAGGGCGGGGGGGTTCCTACGAGCAGTACTTC.

The rearrangement uses TRBV28 and TRBJ2-7; 11 bases align to TRBD1. The CDR3 consists of 16 residues. The ends lost 1 base at V and 2 bases at J; junction bases unmatched: 4. Germline CDR1 is MDHEN and CDR2 is SYDVKM. The CDR3 sequence is CASSLLKGQGAYEQYF. In DNA form, the CDR3 reads TGTGCCAGCAGTTTATTAAAGGGACAGGGGGCCTACGAGCAGTACTTC.

The chain employs TRBV4-1 and TRBJ1-3; D is undetermined. Germline-derived CDR1 and CDR2 are MGHRA and YSYEKL. Trimming cost V 1 base and J 0 bases, with 10 bases left between them. There are 16 residues in the CDR3. The CDR3 is CASSQGRGDSGNTIYF. CDR3 nucleotides: TGCGCCAGCAGCCAAGGCCGCGGCGACTCTGGAAACACCATATATTTT.

The chain joins TRBV6-5 to TRBJ2-2; 7 bases are shared with TRBD1. V gave up 0 bases and J gave up 8 bases; unmatched junction bases: 9. Germline-derived CDR1 and CDR2 are MNHEY and SVGAGI. The CDR3 covers 16 residues. The chain's CDR3 is CASSYSTGEWAGELFF. CDR3 DNA sequence: TGTGCCAGCAGTTACTCTACAGGGGAATGGGCAGGGGAGCTGTTTTTT.

The chain couples TRBV6-5 to TRBJ2-7, with a possible D match to TRBD1 (6 bases). V was shortened by 6 bases and J by 0 bases, with 15 bases between the two germline ends. CDR1 is MNHEY, CDR2 SVGAGI, per germline. The CDR3 is 15 residues long. The CDR3 sequence: CASSRDRSPSYEQYF. The CDR3 nucleotides are TGTGCCAGCAGCAGAGACAGGTCCCCCTCCTACGAGCAGTACTTC.

This clone was picked up a small number of times. The sample holds other DNA sequences that translate to the same CDR3. This chain uses TRBV7-2 with TRBJ1-5; a weak D match, TRBD1 (5 bases). Trimming stripped 6 bases from V and 5 bases from J, with 11 bases between. This CDR3 has 13 residues. Germline V gives CDR1 SGHTA, CDR2 FQGNSA. DNA of the CDR3: TGTGCCAGCAGTCTAGGGGCTGATCAGCCCCAGCATTTT. Its protein is CASSLGADQPQHF.

The genes are TRBV7-2 and TRBJ2-7; 8 bases are a match to TRBD1. This CDR3 contains 15 residues. V was clipped by 4 bases and J by 6 bases; unmatched bases: 11. Germline V CDR1 and CDR2: SGHTA, FQGNSA. The CDR3 bases are TGTGCCAGCAGCTCGAAGACAGGGGTGAGAGTCGAGCAGTACTTC. It encodes CASSSKTGVRVEQYF.

In nucleotides, the CDR3 is TGTGCCAGCAGCCAAGCCGCTCGACAGGGGGCGGCGAGGAGTGGCTACACCTTC. Translated, it gives CASSQAARQGAARSGYTF. The chain employs TRBV4-2 and TRBJ1-2; 10 positions agree with TRBD1. The CDR3 length is 18 residues. Per germline, CDR1 LGHNA and CDR2 YNFKEQ. After removal of 1 base from V and 7 bases from J, the junction contained 15 bases not matched to a gene.

This rearrangement joins TRBV19 to TRBJ2-2; 13 nucleotides match TRBD2. Trimming cost V 3 bases and J 10 bases; bases outside gene matches: 8. The CDR3 length is 16 residues. Germline V gene lookup returns CDR1 LNHDA and CDR2 SQIVND (reference sequence). In DNA, the CDR3 is TGTGCCAGTAGTATTATTGGACTAGCGGGAGTGGTGGAGCTGTTTTTT. It specifies CASSIIGLAGVVELFF.

This clone was detected once. V usage is TRBV29-1 and J usage is TRBJ2-7, with a possible D match to TRBD1 (5 bases). The CDR3 totals 12 residues. The V end lost 5 bases, the J end lost 2 bases, and 10 bases lay between the germline ends. The germline gives CDR1 SQVTM, CDR2 ANQGSEA. CDR3 sequence: CSVFREPYEQYF. The CDR3 region has the DNA TGCAGCGTTTTCAGGGAACCCTACGAGCAGTACTTC.

As to this clone: Other DNA sequences within the sample encode an identical CDR3. V is TRBV9 and J is TRBJ2-5; 9 bases are shared with TRBD2. Germline CDR1 and CDR2: SGDLS and YYNGEE. V shed 0 bases, J shed 1 base, and the junction held 4 bases outside the gene matches. The CDR3 spans 16 residues. CDR3: CASSVAAGGTQETQYF. The CDR3 region has the DNA TGTGCCAGCAGCGTAGCAGCGGGAGGCACCCAAGAGACCCAGTACTTC.

The V call is TRBV29-1, the J call TRBJ1-1; tentative D call: TRBD1 (5 bases). Germline assignment: CDR1 SQVTM and CDR2 ANQGSEA. V was trimmed by 4 bases and J by 4 bases, leaving 7 bases between them. CDR3 length: 11 residues. CDR3: CSVGRATEAFF. CDR3 nucleotide sequence: TGCAGCGTTGGCAGGGCCACTGAAGCTTTCTTT.

The chain combines TRBV10-3 with TRBJ1-1; TRBD1 matches at 9 bases. The CDR3 has 14 amino acids. Unmatched junction bases numbered 5, after V lost 4 bases and J lost 5 bases. CDR1 is ENHRY, CDR2 SYGVKD, per germline. The CDR3 DNA is TGTGCCATCAGTGTGACAGGGGGTGAAACTGAAGCTTTCTTT. Residues: CAISVTGGETEAFF.

V is TRBV19 and J is TRBJ1-1; D ambiguous. The V end was cut by 4 bases, the J end by 1 base, with 19 bases between. Germline CDR1 is LNHDA and CDR2 is SQIVND (reference sequence). This CDR3 has 17 residues. The CDR3 loop reads CASSSPIEYDGNTEAFF. CDR3 nucleotide sequence: TGTGCCAGTAGTAGTCCGATAGAGTACGATGGGAACACTGAAGCTTTCTTT.

V is TRBV10-3 and J is TRBJ2-1, with D perhaps TRBD2 (5 bases). There are 14 residues in the CDR3. Trimming removed 7 bases at V and 5 bases at J, with 15 bases between. In germline, CDR1 is ENHRY, CDR2 SYGVKD. CDR3 nucleotide sequence: TGTGCCATCAATTCGCTAGCATCCCACAATGAGCAGTTCTTC. Translation gives CAINSLASHNEQFF.